This T cell receptor beta chain appears in the sequencing data of a study of shared clonotypes between healthy human individuals. Study results and limitations: The naive CD4 repertoires of a handful of donors were compared, and around 4.7% of clonotypes were shared. Clonotype sharing levels among donors were expected to vary with sequencing depth.

V lost 3 bases to trimming and J lost 2 bases, with 7 bases between them. Germline values: CDR1 WSHSY, CDR2 SAAADI. This CDR3 is 13 amino acids long. Notes on this clone: Its specificity is not known.

Assay execution took place at the deep level. Produced via immunoSEQ multiplex PCR; TCRdb's table is partial and in-frame only. The sample yields around 990,000 clones, roughly 80% seen once. This receptor was obtained from a man younger than 35 in good health. Some clones in this sample may be carry-over from other donors' samples. The sequenced material came from memory CD4+ T cells from PBMCs. The subset denotes: CD45RA-negative fraction. The chain combines TRBV10-2 with TRBJ1-2, with no clear D. CDR3 amino acids: CASSDYQNYGYTF. The CDR3 DNA sequence: TGCGCCAGCAGTGATTACCAGAACTATGGCTACACCTTC.